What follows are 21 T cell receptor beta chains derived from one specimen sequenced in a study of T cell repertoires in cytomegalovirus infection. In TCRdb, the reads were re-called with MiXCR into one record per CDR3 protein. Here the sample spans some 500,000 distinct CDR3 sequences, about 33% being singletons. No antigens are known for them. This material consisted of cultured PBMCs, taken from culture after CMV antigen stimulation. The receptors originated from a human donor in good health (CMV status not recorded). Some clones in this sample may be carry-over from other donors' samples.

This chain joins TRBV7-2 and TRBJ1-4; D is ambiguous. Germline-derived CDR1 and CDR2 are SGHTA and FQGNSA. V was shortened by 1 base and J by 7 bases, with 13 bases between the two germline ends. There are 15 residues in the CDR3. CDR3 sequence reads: CASSLGHSGVEKLFF. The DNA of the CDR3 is TGTGCCAGCAGCTTAGGCCACAGTGGGGTTGAAAAACTGTTTTTT.

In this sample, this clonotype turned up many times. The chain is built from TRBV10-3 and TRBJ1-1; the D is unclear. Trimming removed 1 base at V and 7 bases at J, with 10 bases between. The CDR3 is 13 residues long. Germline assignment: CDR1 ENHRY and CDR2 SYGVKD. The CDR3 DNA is TGTGCCATCAGTGAGTACTCCCTTAGTGAAGCTTTCTTT. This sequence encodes CAISEYSLSEAFF.

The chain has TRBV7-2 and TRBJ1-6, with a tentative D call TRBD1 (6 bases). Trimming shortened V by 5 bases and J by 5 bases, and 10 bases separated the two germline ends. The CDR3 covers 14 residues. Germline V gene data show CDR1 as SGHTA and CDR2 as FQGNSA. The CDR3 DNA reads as TGTGCCAGCAGCCAGGACAGAAATAATTCACCCCTCCACTTT. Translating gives CASSQDRNNSPLHF. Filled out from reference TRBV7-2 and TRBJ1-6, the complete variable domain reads GAGVSQSPSNKVTEKGKDVELRCDPISGHTALYWYRQSLGQGLEFLIYFQGNSAPDKSGLPSDRFSAERTGGSVSTLTIQRTQQEDSAVYLCASSQDRNNSPLHFGNGTRLTVT.

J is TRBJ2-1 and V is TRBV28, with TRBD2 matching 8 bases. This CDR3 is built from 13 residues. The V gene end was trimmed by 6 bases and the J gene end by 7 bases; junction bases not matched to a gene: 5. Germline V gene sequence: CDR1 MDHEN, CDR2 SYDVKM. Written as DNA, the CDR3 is TGTGCCAGCAGACGGACTAGCAATAATGAGCAGTTCTTC. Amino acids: CASRRTSNNEQFF.

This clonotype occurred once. The CDR3 bases are TGTGCCAGCAGTTACGAGCGGCGGGGTTTCCAGCCCCAGCATTTT. Its protein is CASSYERRGFQPQHF. The genes are TRBV6-8 and TRBJ1-5; D call uncertain. The V gene's germline CDR1 is MNHGY and CDR2 SAAAGT. Between the trimmed V and J ends, which lost 2 bases and 7 bases, there was a span of 15 bases. This CDR3 has 15 residues.

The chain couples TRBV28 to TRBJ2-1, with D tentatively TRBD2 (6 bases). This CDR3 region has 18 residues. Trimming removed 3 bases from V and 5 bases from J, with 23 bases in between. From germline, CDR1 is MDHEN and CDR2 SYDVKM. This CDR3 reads CASSFPHLAPGSHNEQFF. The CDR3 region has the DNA TGTGCCAGCAGTTTCCCCCATCTAGCGCCCGGGAGCCACAATGAGCAGTTCTTC.

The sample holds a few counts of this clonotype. This CDR3 is CASSSTGGASDGELFF. The CDR3 nucleotides read TGTGCCAGCAGCTCGACAGGGGGCGCCTCAGACGGGGAGCTGTTTTTT. The chain carries TRBV7-9 and TRBJ2-2, with 10 bases matching TRBD1. There are 16 residues in the CDR3. The ends lost 4 bases at V and 7 bases at J; junction bases unmatched: 9. The germline V gene has CDR1 SEHNR and CDR2 FQNEAQ (reference sequence).

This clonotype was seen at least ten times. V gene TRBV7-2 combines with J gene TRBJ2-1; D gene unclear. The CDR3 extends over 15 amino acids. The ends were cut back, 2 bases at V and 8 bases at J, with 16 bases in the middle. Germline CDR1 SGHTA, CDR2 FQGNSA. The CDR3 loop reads CASSLSAELLYEQFF. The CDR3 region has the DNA TGTGCCAGCAGCTTATCTGCGGAGCTCCTGTATGAGCAGTTCTTC.

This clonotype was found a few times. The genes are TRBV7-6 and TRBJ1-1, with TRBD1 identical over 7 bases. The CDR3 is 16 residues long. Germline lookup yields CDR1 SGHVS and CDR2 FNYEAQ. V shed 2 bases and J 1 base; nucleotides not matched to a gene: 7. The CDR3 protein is CASSLIGGGGNTEAFF. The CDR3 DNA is TGTGCCAGCAGCTTAATAGGGGGCGGAGGGAACACTGAAGCTTTCTTT.

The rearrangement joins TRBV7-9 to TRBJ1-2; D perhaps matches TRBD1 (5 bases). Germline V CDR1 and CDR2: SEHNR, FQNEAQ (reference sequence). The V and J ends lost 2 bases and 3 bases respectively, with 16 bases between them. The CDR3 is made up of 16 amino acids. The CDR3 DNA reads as TGTGCCAGCAGCTTAATCGTGGGACGAAGCGACTATGGCTACACCTTC. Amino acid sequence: CASSLIVGRSDYGYTF.

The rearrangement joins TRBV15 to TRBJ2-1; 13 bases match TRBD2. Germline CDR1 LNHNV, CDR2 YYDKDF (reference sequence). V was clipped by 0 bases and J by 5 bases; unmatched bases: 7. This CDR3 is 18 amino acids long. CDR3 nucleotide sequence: TGTGCCACCAGCAGAGATGCACCGGGACTAGCGGGAAACAATGAGCAGTTCTTC. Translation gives CATSRDAPGLAGNNEQFF.

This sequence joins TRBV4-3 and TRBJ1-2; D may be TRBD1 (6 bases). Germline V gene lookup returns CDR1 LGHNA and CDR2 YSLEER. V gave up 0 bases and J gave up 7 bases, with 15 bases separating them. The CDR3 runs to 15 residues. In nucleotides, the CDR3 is TGCGCCAGCAGCCAAGAAGTCGGGACAAGGGCTGGCTACACCTTC. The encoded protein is CASSQEVGTRAGYTF.

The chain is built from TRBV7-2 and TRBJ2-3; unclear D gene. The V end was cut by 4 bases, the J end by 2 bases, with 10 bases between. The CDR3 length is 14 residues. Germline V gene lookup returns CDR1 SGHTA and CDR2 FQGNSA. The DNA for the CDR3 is TGTGCCAGCAGCTCAGGCCAGGTCACAGATACGCAGTATTTT. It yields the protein CASSSGQVTDTQYF.

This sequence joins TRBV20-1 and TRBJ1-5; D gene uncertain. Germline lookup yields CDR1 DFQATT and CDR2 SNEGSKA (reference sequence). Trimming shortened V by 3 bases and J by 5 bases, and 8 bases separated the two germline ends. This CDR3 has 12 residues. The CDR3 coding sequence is TGCAGTGCTAGTAGGGTTGATCAGCCCCAGCATTTT. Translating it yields CSASRVDQPQHF.

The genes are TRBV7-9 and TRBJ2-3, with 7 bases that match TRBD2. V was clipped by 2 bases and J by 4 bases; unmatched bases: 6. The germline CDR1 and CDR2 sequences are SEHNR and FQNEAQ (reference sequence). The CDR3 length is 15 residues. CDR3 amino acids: CASSLYGSGADTQYF. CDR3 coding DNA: TGTGCCAGCAGCTTATACGGGAGCGGGGCAGATACGCAGTATTTT. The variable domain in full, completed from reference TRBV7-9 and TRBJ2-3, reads DTGVSQNPRHKITKRGQNVTFRCDPISEHNRLYWYRQTLGQGPEFLTYFQNEAQLEKSRLLSDRFSAERPKGSFSTLEIQRTEQGDSAMYLCASSLYGSGADTQYFGPGTRLTVL.

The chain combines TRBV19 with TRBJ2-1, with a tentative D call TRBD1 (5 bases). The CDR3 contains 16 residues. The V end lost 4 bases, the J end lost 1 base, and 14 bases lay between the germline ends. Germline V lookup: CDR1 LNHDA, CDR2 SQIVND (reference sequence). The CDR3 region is CASSKMDTHSYNEQFF. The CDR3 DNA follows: TGTGCCAGTAGTAAAATGGACACCCATTCCTACAATGAGCAGTTCTTC.

The CDR3, as DNA: TGTGCCAGCAGTTGGGGCGGGGGTGGCTACACCTTC. The encoded protein is CASSWGGGGYTF. The chain couples TRBV28 to TRBJ1-2; a weak D match, TRBD1 (5 bases). Germline values: CDR1 MDHEN, CDR2 SYDVKM. CDR3 size: 12 residues. V shed 4 bases and J shed 7 bases, with 10 bases lying between them.

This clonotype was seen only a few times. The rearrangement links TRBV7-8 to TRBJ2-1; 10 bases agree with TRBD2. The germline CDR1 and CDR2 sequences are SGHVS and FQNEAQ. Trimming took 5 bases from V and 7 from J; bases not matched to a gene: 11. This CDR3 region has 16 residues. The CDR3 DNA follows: TGTGCCAGCAGCCTCTTAGCGGGAGGAGCGAAAAATGAGCAGTTCTTC. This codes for CASSLLAGGAKNEQFF.

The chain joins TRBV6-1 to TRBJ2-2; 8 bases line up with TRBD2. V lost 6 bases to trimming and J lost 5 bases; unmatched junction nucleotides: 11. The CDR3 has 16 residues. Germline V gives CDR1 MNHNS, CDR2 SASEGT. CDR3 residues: CASSRPGTRTTGELFF. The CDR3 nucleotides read TGTGCCAGCAGCCGGCCCGGGACTAGAACTACCGGGGAGCTGTTTTTT.

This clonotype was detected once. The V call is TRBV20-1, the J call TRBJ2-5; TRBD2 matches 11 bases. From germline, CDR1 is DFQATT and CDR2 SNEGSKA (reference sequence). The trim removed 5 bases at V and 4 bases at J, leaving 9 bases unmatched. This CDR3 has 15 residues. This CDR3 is CSAPHSGRGGETQYF. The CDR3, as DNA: TGCAGTGCTCCACATAGCGGGAGGGGAGGAGAGACCCAGTACTTC.

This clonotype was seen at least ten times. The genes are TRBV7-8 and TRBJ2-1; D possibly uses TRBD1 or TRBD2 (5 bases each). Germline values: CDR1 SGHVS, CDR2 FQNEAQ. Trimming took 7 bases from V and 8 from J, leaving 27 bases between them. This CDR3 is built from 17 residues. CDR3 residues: CASTYLGTGTLRDEQFF. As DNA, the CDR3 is TGTGCCAGCACGTATCTGGGAACCGGGACGCTCCGCGATGAGCAGTTCTTC.